The following is a T cell receptor (beta chain) sequence with its context. In the original workflow: Scientists estimated how many nucleated cells there were by amplifying reference gene primers. Sequencing used immunoSEQ multiplex PCR; TCRdb keeps in-frame clones, though not all of them. For V, J and clone size, that table is used; D and trimming come from the DNA. Among about 110,000 clones listed, more than 65% were seen once. With 5 bases clipped from V and 0 bases from J, the junction kept 6 bases outside the gene matches. The CDR3 totals 15 residues. CDR1 and CDR2 from the germline V gene are SGHVS and FQNEAQ. The sample originates from a study of blood T cell repertoires in COVID-19.

This sequence joins TRBV7-8 and TRBJ2-7; 8 bases match TRBD2. The sequencing sample was made of peripheral blood. This clonotype was sampled from an elderly woman with active or convalescent COVID-19. CDR3 protein: CASSTAGGSSYEQYF. The CDR3 coding sequence is TGTGCCAGCAGCACCGCGGGGGGAAGCTCCTACGAGCAGTACTTC.